This is a list of T cell receptor beta chains from one sample in a study of T cell responses to AZD1222 COVID-19 vaccine. Assay used: immunoSEQ multiplex PCR; TCRdb lists only in-frame clones, some missing. The profile covers some 130,000 clones, with roughly 90% appearing a single time and under 4% taken by the ten largest. This sample comprised peripheral blood, obtained on day 0 of AZD1222 vaccination. The receptors shown here come from an adult in good health. CDR3s include the opening cysteine and the closing phenylalanine or tryptophan. The D gene is left open where the match is weak. The size field is filled for only some rows; it gives once, few, many or a size class.

clone_size | cdr3_length | d_call | j_call | v_call | cdr3_nt | cdr3_aa
- | 15 | TRBD2 | TRBJ2-7 | TRBV5-1 | TGCGCCAGCAGCTGGGGGCCTAGCGGGAGTTACGAGCAGTACTTC | CASSWGPSGSYEQYF
- | 15 | TRBD1 | TRBJ1-4 | TRBV7-9 | TGTGCCAGCAGCTTACCCGACAGGGGAGGCGAAAAACTGTTTTTT | CASSLPDRGGEKLFF
- | 14 | TRBD2 | TRBJ2-7 | TRBV2 | TGTGCCAGCACACTGGAGCGGGAGGGGTACGAGCAGTACTTC | CASTLEREGYEQYF
- | 18 | TRBD1 | TRBJ2-2 | TRBV5-1 | TGCGCCAGCAGCTTGCTAGGACAGGGGTCCTCGGGCACCGGGGAGCTGTTTTTT | CASSLLGQGSSGTGELFF
- | 14 | - | TRBJ2-7 | TRBV7-2 | TGTGCCAGCAGCTTCGTCGGGAGCCCCTACGAGCAGTACTTC | CASSFVGSPYEQYF
- | 12 | TRBD1 | TRBJ1-6 | TRBV6-5 | TGTGCCAGCGGACAGGCGAATTCACCCCTCCACTTT | CASGQANSPLHF
- | 16 | TRBD1 | TRBJ2-7 | TRBV14 | TGTGCCAGCAGTGTATACCGGGACAGGGACCCCTACGAGCAGTACTTC | CASSVYRDRDPYEQYF
- | 14 | - | TRBJ1-2 | TRBV10-3 | TGTGCCATCAGGGGGGCAGGGACAAACTATGGCTACACCTTC | CAIRGAGTNYGYTF
- | 17 | TRBD2 | TRBJ2-2 | TRBV10-3 | TGTGCCATCACCCCGGGGGGGGTTAGCGGGAGTGCCGGGGAGCTGTTTTTT | CAITPGGVSGSAGELFF
- | 16 | - | TRBJ2-4 | TRBV2 | TGTGCCAGCACCCAGGGGCGACGCGTTACCAAAAACATTCAGTACTTC | CASTQGRRVTKNIQYF
once | 20 | TRBD2 | TRBJ2-1 | TRBV27 | TGTGCCAGCACCAAGATACGAGGCCCGGTGGGACTAGCGGGAGGGTATGAGCAGTTCTTC | CASTKIRGPVGLAGGYEQFF
- | 13 | - | TRBJ2-7 | TRBV5-5 | TGTGCCAGCAGCTTGGTTGAAGGGGGCGAGCAGTACTTC | CASSLVEGGEQYF
- | 13 | - | TRBJ2-5 | TRBV6-2/TRBV6-3 | TGTGCCAGCAGTTCTCCTCAAACCGCGACCCAGTACTTC | CASSSPQTATQYF
- | 10 | - | TRBJ2-7 | TRBV29-1 | TGCAGCGTTGAAGAGGGTGAGCAGTACTTC | CSVEEGEQYF
- | 14 | - | TRBJ1-1 | TRBV7-3 | TGTGCCAGCAGTCCAGGACACACGAACACTGAAGCTTTCTTT | CASSPGHTNTEAFF
- | 14 | TRBD1 | TRBJ2-2 | TRBV10-1 | TGCGCCAGCACCGCGACAGGGGGAACCGGGGAGCTGTTTTTT | CASTATGGTGELFF
- | 14 | - | TRBJ1-3 | TRBV5-4 | TGTGCCAGCAGCTGGAGGGGGGTGGGAAACACCATATATTTT | CASSWRGVGNTIYF
- | 13 | - | TRBJ1-5 | TRBV27 | TGTGCCAGCAGTTTACGGCGGGATCAGCCCCAGCATTTT | CASSLRRDQPQHF
- | 12 | - | TRBJ2-1 | TRBV11-2 | TGTGCCAGCAGCTTAGCTAGGAATGAGCAGTTCTTC | CASSLARNEQFF
- | 18 | - | TRBJ2-4 | TRBV15 | TGTGCCACCAGCAGAGATCTCGCGGGGTCTCCCCCCAAAAACATTCAGTACTTC | CATSRDLAGSPPKNIQYF
- | 14 | - | TRBJ2-5 | TRBV6-5 | TGTGCCAGCAGTACTGGAGGGATCGCTAGGACCCAGTACTTC | CASSTGGIARTQYF
- | 16 | - | TRBJ2-1 | TRBV6-4 | TGTGCCAGCAGTGACTCATATTCGGGTTTCGGCAATGAGCAGTTCTTC | CASSDSYSGFGNEQFF
once | 16 | - | TRBJ2-3 | TRBV10-1 | TGCGCCAGCAGTGCTAGTCGGGGAGGTCGCACAGATACGCAGTATTTT | CASSASRGGRTDTQYF
- | 15 | TRBD2 | TRBJ2-3 | TRBV5-1 | TGCGCCAGCAGCTTGACTAGCGGTAGCACAGATACGCAGTATTTT | CASSLTSGSTDTQYF
- | 14 | TRBD1 | TRBJ1-5 | TRBV18 | TGTGCCAGCTCACAAGACAGGGGAATTCAGCCCCAGCATTTT | CASSQDRGIQPQHF
- | 15 | - | TRBJ1-1 | TRBV28 | TGTGCCAGCAGTCGACCCGCTATTCCCCACACTGAAGCTTTCTTT | CASSRPAIPHTEAFF
once | 16 | TRBD2 | TRBJ2-1 | TRBV10-3 | TGTGCCATCGAGGAGGGAACGGGAGGGTCCTACAATGAGCAGTTCTTC | CAIEEGTGGSYNEQFF
- | 11 | - | TRBJ2-7 | TRBV20-1 | TGCAGTGCTAGAGATCCCTACGAGCAGTACTTC | CSARDPYEQYF
once | 14 | TRBD1 | TRBJ1-1 | TRBV6-4 | TGTGCCAGCAGGCCGGACAGGAAGGGCACTGAAGCTTTCTTT | CASRPDRKGTEAFF
- | 16 | TRBD1 | TRBJ1-4 | TRBV6-1 | TGTGCCAGCAGTGAAGAGGAGTGGACAGGGGATGAAAAACTGTTTTTT | CASSEEEWTGDEKLFF
- | 15 | - | TRBJ1-1 | TRBV5-1 | TGCGCCAGCAGCCCATCGCTAGACAGGAACACTGAAGCTTTCTTT | CASSPSLDRNTEAFF
- | 18 | TRBD1 | TRBJ1-2 | TRBV27 | TGTGCCAGCAGTTTCAATTTTAGGGTCAGCAGGGGGACGGATGGCTACACCTTC | CASSFNFRVSRGTDGYTF
once | 16 | TRBD1 | TRBJ1-3 | TRBV5-5 | TGTGCCAGCAGCTTTCGGAGGGGGCCTGGAGGAAACACCATATATTTT | CASSFRRGPGGNTIYF
once | 15 | - | TRBJ2-1 | TRBV6-2/TRBV6-3 | TGTGCCAGCAGTTCCCGGGGAGGTGCCTACAATGAGCAGTTCTTC | CASSSRGGAYNEQFF
- | 14 | - | TRBJ2-7 | TRBV24-1 | TGTGCCACCCGCAGGGAGGCTGGCTCCTACGAGCAGTACTTC | CATRREAGSYEQYF